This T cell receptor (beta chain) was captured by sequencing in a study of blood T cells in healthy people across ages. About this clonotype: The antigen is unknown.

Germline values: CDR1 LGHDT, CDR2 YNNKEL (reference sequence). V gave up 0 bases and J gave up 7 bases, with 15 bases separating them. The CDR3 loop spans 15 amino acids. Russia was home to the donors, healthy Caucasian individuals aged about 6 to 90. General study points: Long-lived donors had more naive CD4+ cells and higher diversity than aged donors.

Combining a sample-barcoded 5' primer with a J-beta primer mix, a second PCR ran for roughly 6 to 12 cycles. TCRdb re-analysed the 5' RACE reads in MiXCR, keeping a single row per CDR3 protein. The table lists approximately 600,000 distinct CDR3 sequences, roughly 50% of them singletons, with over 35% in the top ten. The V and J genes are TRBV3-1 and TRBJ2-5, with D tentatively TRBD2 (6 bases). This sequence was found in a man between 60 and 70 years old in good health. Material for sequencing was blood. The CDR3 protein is CASSQDGGAGVTQYF. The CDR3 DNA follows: TGTGCCAGCAGCCAAGATGGAGGGGCTGGAGTGACCCAGTACTTC.